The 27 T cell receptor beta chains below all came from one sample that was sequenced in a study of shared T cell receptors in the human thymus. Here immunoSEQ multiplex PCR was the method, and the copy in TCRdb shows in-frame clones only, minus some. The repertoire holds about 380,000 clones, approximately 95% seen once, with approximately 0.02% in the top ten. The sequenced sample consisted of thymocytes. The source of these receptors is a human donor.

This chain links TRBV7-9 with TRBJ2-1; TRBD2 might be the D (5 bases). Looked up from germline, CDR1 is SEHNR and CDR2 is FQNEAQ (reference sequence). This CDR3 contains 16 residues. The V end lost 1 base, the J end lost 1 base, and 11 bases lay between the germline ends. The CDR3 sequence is CASSLVRAVSYNEQFF. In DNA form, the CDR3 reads TGTGCCAGCAGCTTAGTGAGAGCGGTTTCCTACAATGAGCAGTTCTTC.

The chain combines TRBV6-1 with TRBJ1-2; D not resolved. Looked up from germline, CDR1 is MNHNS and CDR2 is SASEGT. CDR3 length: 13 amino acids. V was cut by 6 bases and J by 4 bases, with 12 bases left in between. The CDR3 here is CASRVTGPYGYTF. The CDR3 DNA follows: TGTGCCAGCAGGGTGACCGGGCCCTATGGCTACACCTTC.

This CDR3 reads CASSQDRTGGYQETQYF. CDR3 DNA: TGTGCCAGCAGCCAAGATCGCACAGGGGGCTACCAAGAGACCCAGTACTTC. This rearrangement joins TRBV14 to TRBJ2-5, with 9 bases fitting TRBD1. The CDR3 has 17 residues. V shed 0 bases, J shed 0 bases, and the junction held 5 bases outside the gene matches. CDR1 is SGHDN, CDR2 FVKESK, per germline.

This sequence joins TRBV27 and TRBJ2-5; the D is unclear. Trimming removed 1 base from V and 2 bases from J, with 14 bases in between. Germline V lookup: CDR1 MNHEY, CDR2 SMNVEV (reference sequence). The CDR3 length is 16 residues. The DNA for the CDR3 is TGTGCCAGCAGTTTATTGGCTATCGCTAGACAAGAGACCCAGTACTTC. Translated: CASSLLAIARQETQYF.

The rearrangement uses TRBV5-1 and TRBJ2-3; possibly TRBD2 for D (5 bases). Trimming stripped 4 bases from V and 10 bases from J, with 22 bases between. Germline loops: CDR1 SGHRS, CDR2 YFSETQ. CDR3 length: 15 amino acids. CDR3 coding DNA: TGCGCCAGCAGCACAAAACTGACTGGAGGTCGGGCGCAGTATTTT. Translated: CASSTKLTGGRAQYF.

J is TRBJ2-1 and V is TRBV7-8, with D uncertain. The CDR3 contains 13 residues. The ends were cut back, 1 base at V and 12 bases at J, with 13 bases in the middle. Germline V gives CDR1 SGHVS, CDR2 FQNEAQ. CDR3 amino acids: CASSLGRADGQFF. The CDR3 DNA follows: TGTGCCAGCAGCTTAGGACGGGCCGACGGGCAGTTCTTC. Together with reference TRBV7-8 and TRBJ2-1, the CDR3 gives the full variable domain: GAGVSQSPRYKVAKRGQDVALRCDPISGHVSLFWYQQALGQGPEFLTYFQNEAQLDKSGLPSDRFFAERPEGSVSTLKIQRTQQEDSAVYLCASSLGRADGQFFGPGTRLTVL.

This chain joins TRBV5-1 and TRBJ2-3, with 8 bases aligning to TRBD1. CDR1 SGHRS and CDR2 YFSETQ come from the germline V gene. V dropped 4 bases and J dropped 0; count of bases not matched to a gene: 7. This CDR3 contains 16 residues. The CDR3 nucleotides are TGCGCCAGCAGCGGGTGGGACAGGCCTAGCACAGATACGCAGTATTTT. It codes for CASSGWDRPSTDTQYF.

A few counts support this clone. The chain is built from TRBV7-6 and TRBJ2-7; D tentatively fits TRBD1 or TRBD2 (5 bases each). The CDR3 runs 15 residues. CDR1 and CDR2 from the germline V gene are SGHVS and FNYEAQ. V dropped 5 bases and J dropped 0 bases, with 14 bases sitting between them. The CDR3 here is CASSDWDGLSYEQYF. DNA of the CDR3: TGTGCCAGCAGCGATTGGGACGGCCTCTCCTACGAGCAGTACTTC.

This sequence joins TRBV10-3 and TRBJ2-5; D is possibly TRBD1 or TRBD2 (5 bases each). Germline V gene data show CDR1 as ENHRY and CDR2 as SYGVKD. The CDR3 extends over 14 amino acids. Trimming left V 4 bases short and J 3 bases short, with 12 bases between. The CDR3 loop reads CAISGVGVKETQYF. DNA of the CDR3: TGTGCCATCAGTGGGGTGGGGGTAAAAGAGACCCAGTACTTC.

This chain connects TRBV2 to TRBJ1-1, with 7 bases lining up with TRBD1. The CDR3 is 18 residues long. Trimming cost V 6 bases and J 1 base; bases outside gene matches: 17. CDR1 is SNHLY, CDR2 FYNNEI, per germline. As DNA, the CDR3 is TGTGCCAGCAGAATTGGGGTAGGGGGCATGGGCAGGAACACTGAAGCTTTCTTT. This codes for CASRIGVGGMGRNTEAFF. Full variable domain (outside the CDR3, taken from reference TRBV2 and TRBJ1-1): EPEVTQTPSHQVTQMGQEVILRCVPISNHLYFYWYRQILGQKVEFLVSFYNNEISEKSEIFDDQFSVERPDGSNFTLKIRSTKLEDSAMYFCASRIGVGGMGRNTEAFFGQGTRLTVV.

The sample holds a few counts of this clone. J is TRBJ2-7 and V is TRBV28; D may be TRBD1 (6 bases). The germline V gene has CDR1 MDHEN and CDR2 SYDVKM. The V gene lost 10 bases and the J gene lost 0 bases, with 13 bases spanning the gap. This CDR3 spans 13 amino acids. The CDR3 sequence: CATSGTPSYEQYF. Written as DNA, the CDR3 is TGTGCCACATCCGGGACACCCTCCTACGAGCAGTACTTC.

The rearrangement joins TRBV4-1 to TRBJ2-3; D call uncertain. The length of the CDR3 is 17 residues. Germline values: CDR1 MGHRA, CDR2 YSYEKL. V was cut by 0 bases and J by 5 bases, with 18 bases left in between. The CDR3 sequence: CASSQERHQPPQDTQYF. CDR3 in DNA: TGCGCCAGCAGCCAAGAACGGCACCAGCCCCCCCAAGATACGCAGTATTTT.

CDR3 sequence (DNA): TGTGCCAGCATTCCGCGGGGATTCAATCAGCCCCAGCATTTT. It specifies CASIPRGFNQPQHF. This sequence joins TRBV28 and TRBJ1-5; D gene ambiguous. Germline lookup yields CDR1 MDHEN and CDR2 SYDVKM. This CDR3 is 14 amino acids long. V was shortened by 7 bases and J by 3 bases, with 13 bases between the two germline ends.

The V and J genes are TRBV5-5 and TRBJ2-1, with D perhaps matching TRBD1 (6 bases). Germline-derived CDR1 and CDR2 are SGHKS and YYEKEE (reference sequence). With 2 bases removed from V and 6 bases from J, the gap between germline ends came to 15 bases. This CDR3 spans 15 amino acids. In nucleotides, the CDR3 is TGTGCCAGCAGCTTTTCGGGTAGAGGGGGCAATGAGCAGTTCTTC. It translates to CASSFSGRGGNEQFF.

This CDR3 reads CASSLRDRVDEKLFF. The CDR3 DNA reads TGTGCCAGCAGTTTACGAGACAGGGTTGACGAAAAACTGTTTTTT. V gene TRBV28 combines with J gene TRBJ1-4; 7 positions match TRBD1. J lost 8 bases, V lost 2 bases, and 8 bases had no gene match. CDR3 size: 15 residues. Germline V gives CDR1 MDHEN, CDR2 SYDVKM. The variable domain in full, with the rest retrieved from reference TRBV28 and TRBJ1-4, is DVKVTQSSRYLVKRTGEKVFLECVQDMDHENMFWYRQDPGLGLRLIYFSYDVKMKEKGDIPEGYSVSREKKERFSLILESASTNQTSMYLCASSLRDRVDEKLFFGSGTQLSVL.

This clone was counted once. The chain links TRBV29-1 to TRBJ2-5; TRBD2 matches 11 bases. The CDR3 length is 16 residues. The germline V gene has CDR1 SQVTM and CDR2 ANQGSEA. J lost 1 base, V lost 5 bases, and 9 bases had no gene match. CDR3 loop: CSVSGTSGGLQETQYF. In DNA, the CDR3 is TGCAGCGTTTCCGGGACTAGCGGAGGACTCCAAGAGACCCAGTACTTC.

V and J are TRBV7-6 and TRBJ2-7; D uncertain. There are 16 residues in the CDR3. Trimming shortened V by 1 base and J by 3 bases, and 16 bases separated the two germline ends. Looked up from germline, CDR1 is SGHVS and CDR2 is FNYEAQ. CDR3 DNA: TGTGCCAGCAGCTTAGTTCAGACATCCGGGCTCTACGAGCAGTACTTC. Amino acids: CASSLVQTSGLYEQYF.

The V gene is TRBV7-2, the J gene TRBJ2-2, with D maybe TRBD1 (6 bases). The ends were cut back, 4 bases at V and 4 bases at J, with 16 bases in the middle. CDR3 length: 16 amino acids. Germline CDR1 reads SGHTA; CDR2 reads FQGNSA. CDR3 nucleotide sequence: TGTGCCAGCAGCTGGGGTGGGGGCTCAAGCACCGGGGAGCTGTTTTTT. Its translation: CASSWGGGSSTGELFF.

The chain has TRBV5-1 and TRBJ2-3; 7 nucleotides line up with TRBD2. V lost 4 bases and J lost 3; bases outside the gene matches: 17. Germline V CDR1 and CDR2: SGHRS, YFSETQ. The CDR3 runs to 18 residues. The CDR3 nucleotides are TGCGCCAGCAGCCCCGGGACCCTAGCGGCCCCAGGGACAGATACGCAGTATTTT. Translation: CASSPGTLAAPGTDTQYF. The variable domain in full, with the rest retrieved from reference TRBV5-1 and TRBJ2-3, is KAGVTQTPRYLIKTRGQQVTLSCSPISGHRSVSWYQQTPGQGLQFLFEYFSETQRNKGNFPGRFSGRQFSNSRSEMNVSTLELGDSALYLCASSPGTLAAPGTDTQYFGPGTRLTVL.

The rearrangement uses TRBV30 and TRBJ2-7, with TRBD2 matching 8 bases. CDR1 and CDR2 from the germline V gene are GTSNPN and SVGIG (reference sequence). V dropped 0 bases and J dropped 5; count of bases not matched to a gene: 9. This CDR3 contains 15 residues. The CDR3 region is CAWSVSKRERNEQYF. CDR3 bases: TGTGCCTGGAGTGTATCTAAGCGGGAGCGTAACGAGCAGTACTTC.

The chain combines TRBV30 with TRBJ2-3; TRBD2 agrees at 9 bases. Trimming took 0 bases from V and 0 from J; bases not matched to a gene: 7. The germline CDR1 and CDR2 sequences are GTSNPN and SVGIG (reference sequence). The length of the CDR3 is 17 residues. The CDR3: CAWSVAPTSGSTDTQYF. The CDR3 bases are TGTGCCTGGAGTGTAGCCCCGACTAGCGGCAGCACAGATACGCAGTATTTT.

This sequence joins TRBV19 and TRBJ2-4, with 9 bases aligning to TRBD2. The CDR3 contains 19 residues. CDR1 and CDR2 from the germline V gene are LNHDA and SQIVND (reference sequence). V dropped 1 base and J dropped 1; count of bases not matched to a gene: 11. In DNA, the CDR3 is TGTGCCAGTAGTATAGGCCTAGCGGGACCCCGAAGTGCCAAAAACATTCAGTACTTC. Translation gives CASSIGLAGPRSAKNIQYF.

The CDR3 sequence: CASSSGQRFEKLFF. DNA for the CDR3: TGTGCCAGCAGTTCGGGACAGAGGTTTGAAAAACTGTTTTTT. The J gene is TRBJ1-4, the V gene TRBV27; TRBD1 agrees at 7 bases. The ends lost 4 bases at V and 7 bases at J; junction bases unmatched: 6. Germline CDR1 MNHEY, CDR2 SMNVEV (reference sequence). This CDR3 region has 14 residues.

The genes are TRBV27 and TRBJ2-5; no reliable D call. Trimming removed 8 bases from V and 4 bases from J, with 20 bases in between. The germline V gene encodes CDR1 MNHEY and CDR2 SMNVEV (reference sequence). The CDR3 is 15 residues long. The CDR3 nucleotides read TGTGCCAGCGGCCGGGCGGACCGTCTAGGAGAGACCCAGTACTTC. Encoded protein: CASGRADRLGETQYF.

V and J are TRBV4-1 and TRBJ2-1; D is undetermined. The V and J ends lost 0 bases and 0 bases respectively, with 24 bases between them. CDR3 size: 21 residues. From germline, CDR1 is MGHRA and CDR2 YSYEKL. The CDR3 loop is CASSQDPPQVYFRSSYNEQFF. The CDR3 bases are TGCGCCAGCAGCCAAGATCCGCCCCAAGTCTACTTTCGGAGCTCCTACAATGAGCAGTTCTTC.

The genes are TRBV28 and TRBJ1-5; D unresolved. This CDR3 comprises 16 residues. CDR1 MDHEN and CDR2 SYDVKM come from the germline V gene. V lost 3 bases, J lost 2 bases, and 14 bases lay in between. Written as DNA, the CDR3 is TGTGCCAGCAGTTTCTCGGCCCGTACGGGCAATCAGCCCCAGCATTTT. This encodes CASSFSARTGNQPQHF. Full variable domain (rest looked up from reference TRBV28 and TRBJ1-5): DVKVTQSSRYLVKRTGEKVFLECVQDMDHENMFWYRQDPGLGLRLIYFSYDVKMKEKGDIPEGYSVSREKKERFSLILESASTNQTSMYLCASSFSARTGNQPQHFGDGTRLSIL.

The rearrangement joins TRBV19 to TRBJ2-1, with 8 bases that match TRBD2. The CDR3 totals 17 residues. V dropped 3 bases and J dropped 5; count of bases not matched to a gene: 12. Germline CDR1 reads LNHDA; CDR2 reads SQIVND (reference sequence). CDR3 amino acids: CASSIPGTRPPNNEQFF. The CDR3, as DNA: TGTGCCAGTAGTATTCCCGGGACTAGGCCTCCGAACAATGAGCAGTTCTTC.